Each of the 10 T cell receptor beta chains below was sequenced from the same sample in a study of T cell changes during pregnancy in multiple sclerosis (dated by TCRdb to between 2018 and 2021). The library was made by the immunoSEQ multiplex PCR assay. TCRdb stores this immuneACCESS table with in-frame sequences only. Part of the clones is absent; in the studies checked, under half of the shortfall reflects unresolved V genes, and no reason is known for the rest. For this sample there are around 68,000 clones; about 90% appear just once. 0.43% of the sample lies in the top ten. Material: CD4+ T cells from peripheral blood mononuclear cells, obtained before pregnancy. These receptors originate from a female donor with multiple sclerosis, enrolled in a pregnancy study.

V and J are TRBV18 and TRBJ1-5; 7 nucleotides match TRBD1. Germline trimming cut 8 bases from V and 4 bases from J; bases unmatched to any gene: 8. CDR3 size: 14 residues. Germline assignment: CDR1 KGHSH and CDR2 LQKENI. The CDR3 DNA is TGTGCCAGCCGGGGTGGACAGGCTAATCAGCCCCAGCATTTT. This sequence encodes CASRGGQANQPQHF. Full variable domain (remainder filled in from reference TRBV18 and TRBJ1-5): NAGVMQNPRHLVRRRGQEARLRCSPMKGHSHVYWYRQLPEEGLKFMVYLQKENIIDESGMPKERFSAEFPKEGPSILRIQQVVRGDSAAYFCASRGGQANQPQHFGDGTRLSIL.

This chain joins TRBV7-9 and TRBJ1-2, with 7 nucleotides matching TRBD1. The CDR3 has 15 residues. Trimming cost V 0 bases and J 7 bases; bases outside gene matches: 8. Germline CDR1 is SEHNR and CDR2 is FQNEAQ (reference sequence). CDR3 in DNA: TGTGCCAGCAGCTTAGCGGGGACAGCAAGTAGTGGCTACACCTTC. It is translated as CASSLAGTASSGYTF.

This CDR3 is CASSFGGTETQYF. The CDR3 nucleotides read TGTGCCAGCAGCTTCGGGGGGACAGAGACCCAGTACTTC. J is TRBJ2-5 and V is TRBV7-8; 7 nucleotides align to TRBD2. This CDR3 region has 13 residues. Germline V CDR1 and CDR2: SGHVS, FQNEAQ. V was clipped by 3 bases and J by 4 bases; unmatched bases: 2. Supplemented by reference TRBV7-8 and TRBJ2-5, the full variable domain reads GAGVSQSPRYKVAKRGQDVALRCDPISGHVSLFWYQQALGQGPEFLTYFQNEAQLDKSGLPSDRFFAERPEGSVSTLKIQRTQQEDSAVYLCASSFGGTETQYFGPGTRLLVL.

The J gene is TRBJ2-1, the V gene TRBV30; no definite D call. The CDR3 sequence is 12 residues long. Germline CDR1 is GTSNPN and CDR2 is SVGIG (reference sequence). Trimming stripped 0 bases from V and 7 bases from J, with 7 bases between. CDR3: CAWSVEVNEQFF. The CDR3 DNA reads TGTGCCTGGAGTGTAGAGGTAAATGAGCAGTTCTTC.

The chain has TRBV7-6 and TRBJ1-1, with D maybe TRBD1 (6 bases). Trimming took 1 base from V and 5 from J, leaving 14 bases between them. Germline assignment: CDR1 SGHVS and CDR2 FNYEAQ. This CDR3 has 15 amino acids. The CDR3 nucleotides read TGTGCCAGCAGCTTAGATGGAAGGGGGGGAACTGAAGCTTTCTTT. Amino acid sequence: CASSLDGRGGTEAFF.

Note on this clone: Other DNA sequences within the sample encode an identical CDR3. The chain links TRBV11-3 to TRBJ1-1; D not resolved. Germline CDR1 reads SGHNT; CDR2 reads YENEEA. The CDR3 consists of 13 residues. V lost 2 bases to trimming and J lost 1 base, with 5 bases between them. The CDR3 DNA reads as TGTGCCAGCAGCTTACAGGAGAACACTGAAGCTTTCTTT. Translated, it gives CASSLQENTEAFF.

J is TRBJ1-2 and V is TRBV27; no clear D. This CDR3 comprises 17 residues. V dropped 2 bases and J dropped 2 bases, with 18 bases sitting between them. Germline V gene data show CDR1 as MNHEY and CDR2 as SMNVEV (reference sequence). This chain's CDR3 is CASSLPTSITLNYGYTF. In nucleotides, the CDR3 is TGTGCCAGCAGTTTACCTACCTCGATAACACTAAACTATGGCTACACCTTC.

The chain carries TRBV28 and TRBJ2-7; weak D call: TRBD2 (5 bases). The CDR3 extends over 14 amino acids. Germline V gene data show CDR1 as MDHEN and CDR2 as SYDVKM. Trimming cost V 4 bases and J 2 bases, with 12 bases left between them. The DNA of the CDR3 is TGTGCCAGCAGTTCGTGGCGGACTGCCTACGAGCAGTACTTC. Residues: CASSSWRTAYEQYF.

This chain links TRBV19 with TRBJ2-3, with TRBD2 identical over 10 bases. The CDR3 consists of 16 residues. The germline CDR1 and CDR2 sequences are LNHDA and SQIVND (reference sequence). V trimming: 6 bases; J trimming: 2 bases; junction bases outside the gene matches: 8. The chain's CDR3 is CASRGLGLADTDTQYF. CDR3 bases: TGTGCCAGTAGGGGCTTAGGACTAGCGGACACAGATACGCAGTATTTT.

This chain connects TRBV5-8 to TRBJ1-5; D not resolved. Germline CDR1 reads SGHTS; CDR2 reads YDEGEE. This CDR3 spans 18 amino acids. V was pared by 4 bases and J by 1 base, with 21 bases between. The CDR3 coding sequence is TGTGCCAGCAGCCCAAAGGTCGGAGCCGGTAGGAGCAATCAGCCCCAGCATTTT. Translating it yields CASSPKVGAGRSNQPQHF.